Listed below are T cell receptor beta chains from one sample, sequenced in a study of regulatory T cells in long-lasting Graves disease. MiXCR was run by TCRdb on the multiplex PCR reads, yielding one entry per CDR3 protein. The table lists about 530,000 distinct CDR3 sequences, roughly 16% of them singletons, with 20% to 25% in the top ten. In addition, the sample was reused for a study of T cells in Graves' hyperthyroidism and ophthalmopathy.

Specimen: peripheral blood mononuclear cells (PBMCs), collected at new diagnosis, from a patient treated with antithyroid drugs. Receptor source: a woman aged 35-65 years with Graves disease. Both conserved end residues are part of each CDR3. Each record gives: clone size, D gene, V gene, J gene, CDR3 protein, CDR3 DNA. A D gene is named only where the DNA matches it firmly. Some rows have no size entry. The others give once, few or many, or a class for an expanded clone.

size: -; D: -; V: TRBV20-1; J: TRBJ1-4; CDR3: CSAGATNEKLFF; DNA: TGCAGTGCCGGGGCAACTAATGAAAAACTGTTTTTT
size: many; D: -; V: TRBV2; J: TRBJ2-3; CDR3: CASSEREDTQYF; DNA: TGTGCCAGCAGTGAAAGGGAAGATACGCAGTATTTT
size: -; D: TRBD1; V: TRBV4-1; J: TRBJ1-5; CDR3: CASSQGQFSNQPQHF; DNA: TGCGCCAGCAGCCAGGGACAGTTTAGCAATCAGCCCCAGCATTTT
size: -; D: -; V: TRBV5-1; J: TRBJ2-7; CDR3: CASSLSGLAYEQYF; DNA: TGCGCCAGCAGCTTGAGTGGGCTGGCCTACGAGCAGTACTTC
size: many; D: -; V: TRBV11-1; J: TRBJ1-1; CDR3: CASSLAKQGSEAFF; DNA: TGTGCCAGCAGCTTAGCGAAACAGGGTTCGGAAGCTTTCTTT
size: many; D: -; V: TRBV12-3/TRBV12-4; J: TRBJ1-2; CDR3: CASSFVNYGYTF; DNA: TGTGCCAGCAGTTTCGTCAACTATGGCTACACCTTC
size: many; D: TRBD2; V: TRBV3-1; J: TRBJ2-5; CDR3: CASSQGLAGVETQYF; DNA: TGTGCCAGCAGCCAAGGACTAGCGGGGGTCGAGACCCAGTACTTC
size: many; D: -; V: TRBV27; J: TRBJ1-2; CDR3: CASWGGGDGYTF; DNA: TGTGCCAGCTGGGGGGGAGGTGACGGCTACACCTTC
size: -; D: -; V: TRBV14; J: TRBJ1-2; CDR3: CASSPLHETDGYTF; DNA: TGTGCCAGCAGCCCCCTACATGAAACGGACGGCTACACCTTC
size: few; D: -; V: TRBV20-1; J: TRBJ2-7; CDR3: CSAFPGRGLYEQYF; DNA: TGCAGTGCTTTTCCGGGACGGGGCCTCTACGAGCAGTACTTC
size: many; D: TRBD1; V: TRBV2; J: TRBJ2-7; CDR3: CASRGTGGYEQYF; DNA: TGTGCCAGCAGGGGGACAGGGGGCTACGAGCAGTACTTC
size: many; D: -; V: TRBV12-3/TRBV12-4; J: TRBJ1-1; CDR3: CASSFFPLGVNTEAFF; DNA: TGTGCCAGCAGTTTTTTCCCTTTGGGGGTGAACACTGAAGCTTTCTTT
size: many; D: -; V: TRBV15; J: TRBJ2-4; CDR3: CATSRGIQGRQNIQYF; DNA: TGTGCCACCAGCAGAGGCATACAAGGACGGCAAAACATTCAGTACTTC
size: few; D: TRBD1; V: TRBV20-1; J: TRBJ1-5; CDR3: CSVGTGTNQPQHF; DNA: TGCAGTGTCGGGACAGGTACCAATCAGCCCCAGCATTTT
size: -; D: -; V: TRBV4-1; J: TRBJ2-7; CDR3: CASSRSRLPPDEQYF; DNA: TGCGCCAGCAGCCGGTCGAGGTTGCCCCCCGACGAGCAGTACTTC
size: many; D: -; V: TRBV3-1; J: TRBJ2-2; CDR3: CASSLPREKLFF; DNA: TGTGCCAGCAGCCTGCCTAGAGAGAAGCTGTTTTTT
size: many; D: TRBD2; V: TRBV4-2; J: TRBJ2-1; CDR3: CASSQTSGGAYEQFF; DNA: TGTGCCAGCAGCCAGACTAGCGGGGGGGCCTATGAGCAGTTCTTC
size: -; D: TRBD2; V: TRBV7-9; J: TRBJ2-3; CDR3: CASSSSRVLAGGPRKDTQYF; DNA: TGTGCCAGCAGCTCCTCCCGAGTACTAGCGGGGGGGCCGAGGAAAGATACGCAGTATTTT
size: -; D: TRBD1; V: TRBV3-1; J: TRBJ1-4; CDR3: CASALGQGYYLGEKLFF; DNA: TGTGCCAGCGCCTTGGGACAGGGATACTACCTCGGTGAAAAACTGTTTTTT
size: -; D: -; V: TRBV15; J: TRBJ2-1; CDR3: CATSRDFSASTNEQFF; DNA: TGTGCCACCAGCAGAGATTTTTCGGCTAGTACCAATGAGCAGTTCTTC
size: many; D: TRBD1; V: TRBV3-1; J: TRBJ2-7; CDR3: CASSPGQADYEQYF; DNA: TGTGCCAGCAGCCCAGGACAGGCCGACTACGAGCAGTACTTC
size: -; D: TRBD1; V: TRBV29-1; J: TRBJ2-7; CDR3: CSAMPGQGAYEQYF; DNA: TGCAGCGCTATGCCGGGACAGGGCGCCTACGAGCAGTACTTC
size: few; D: -; V: TRBV6-1; J: TRBJ2-1; CDR3: CASSQNSHEQFF; DNA: TGTGCCAGCAGTCAGAATAGCCACGAGCAGTTCTTC
size: -; D: TRBD1; V: TRBV20-1; J: TRBJ1-2; CDR3: CSAPTPGGGGGGYTF; DNA: TGCAGTGCTCCTACCCCCGGAGGGGGCGGGGGGGGCTACACCTTC
size: many; D: -; V: TRBV11-2; J: TRBJ1-1; CDR3: CASSLASIRVVLPEAFF; DNA: TGTGCCAGCAGCTTAGCATCGATCAGGGTAGTTTTGCCTGAAGCTTTCTTT
size: few; D: -; V: TRBV5-5; J: TRBJ2-7; CDR3: CASSPSVGRSSGEQYF; DNA: TGTGCCAGCAGCCCGAGTGTAGGGAGGTCGTCAGGCGAGCAGTACTTC
size: -; D: -; V: TRBV7-2; J: TRBJ2-2; CDR3: CASSGGHTGELFF; DNA: TGTGCCAGCAGCGGGGGGCACACCGGGGAGCTGTTTTTT
size: -; D: -; V: TRBV4-1; J: TRBJ1-1; CDR3: CASSQDGQGLRAFF; DNA: TGCGCCAGCAGCCAAGATGGGCAGGGTTTACGGGCTTTCTTT
size: many; D: -; V: TRBV3-1; J: TRBJ2-1; CDR3: CASSQSAGLRGNEQFF; DNA: TGTGCCAGCAGCCAATCCGCGGGACTAAGGGGGAATGAGCAGTTCTTC
size: many; D: -; V: TRBV12-3/TRBV12-4; J: TRBJ1-1; CDR3: CASSWNGNTEAFF; DNA: TGTGCCAGCAGTTGGAACGGGAACACTGAAGCTTTCTTT
size: -; D: -; V: TRBV20-1; J: TRBJ1-1; CDR3: CSARDRGKGETEAFF; DNA: TGCAGTGCTAGAGATAGGGGAAAGGGTGAGACTGAAGCTTTCTTT
size: few; D: -; V: TRBV5-4; J: TRBJ2-3; CDR3: CASSTWEDTQYF; DNA: TGTGCCAGCAGCACTTGGGAGGATACGCAGTATTTT
size: -; D: TRBD2; V: TRBV27; J: TRBJ2-4; CDR3: CASSLSRGDIQYF; DNA: TGTGCCAGCAGTTTATCACGGGGGGACATTCAGTACTTC
size: many; D: -; V: TRBV20-1; J: TRBJ2-3; CDR3: CSARVPGVSTDTQYF; DNA: TGCAGTGCTAGAGTTCCAGGGGTGAGCACAGATACGCAGTATTTT
size: many; D: -; V: TRBV6-1; J: TRBJ2-2; CDR3: CASRPPLRTGELFF; DNA: TGTGCCAGCAGACCGCCGTTGCGCACCGGGGAGCTGTTTTTT
size: -; D: -; V: TRBV24-1; J: TRBJ2-1; CDR3: CATSVNQGAAYNEQFF; DNA: TGTGCCACCAGTGTTAACCAGGGTGCTGCCTACAATGAGCAGTTCTTC
size: many; D: -; V: TRBV10-3; J: TRBJ2-6; CDR3: CATGAGSASSGANVLTF; DNA: TGTGCCACCGGGGCGGGAAGCGCTAGCTCTGGGGCCAACGTCCTGACTTTC
size: few; D: -; V: TRBV14; J: TRBJ2-7; CDR3: CASSDRASEQYF; DNA: TGTGCCAGCAGCGACCGGGCCAGCGAGCAGTACTTC
size: many; D: -; V: TRBV7-9; J: TRBJ2-2; CDR3: CASSLVVGHNTGELFF; DNA: TGTGCCAGCAGCTTAGTTGTCGGACACAACACCGGGGAGCTGTTTTTT
size: few; D: TRBD1; V: TRBV12-3/TRBV12-4; J: TRBJ1-5; CDR3: CASSPSGQVNQPQHF; DNA: TGTGCCAGCAGTCCATCGGGACAGGTCAATCAGCCCCAGCATTTT
size: -; D: -; V: TRBV29-1; J: TRBJ1-1; CDR3: CSVAHRTNSEAFF; DNA: TGCAGCGTGGCCCATAGAACCAACAGTGAAGCTTTCTTT
size: many; D: -; V: TRBV3-1; J: TRBJ2-5; CDR3: CASSQVNSQETQYF; DNA: TGTGCCAGCAGCCAAGTCAACAGTCAAGAGACCCAGTACTTC
size: many; D: -; V: TRBV20-1; J: TRBJ1-1; CDR3: CSARDWTENTEAFF; DNA: TGCAGTGCTAGAGATTGGACAGAGAACACTGAAGCTTTCTTT
size: -; D: TRBD2; V: TRBV12-3/TRBV12-4; J: TRBJ2-3; CDR3: CASSLPLGGGPDTQYF; DNA: TGTGCCAGCAGTCTCCCACTGGGCGGGGGTCCAGATACGCAGTATTTT
size: few; D: -; V: TRBV5-6; J: TRBJ1-2; CDR3: CASSSPPSYYGYTF; DNA: TGTGCCAGCAGCTCCCCCCCTAGCTACTATGGCTACACCTTC
size: few; D: TRBD2; V: TRBV11-2; J: TRBJ2-1; CDR3: CASSLVGTSGNNEQFF; DNA: TGTGCCAGCAGCTTAGTCGGGACTAGCGGAAACAATGAGCAGTTCTTC
size: many; D: TRBD1; V: TRBV6-2/TRBV6-3; J: TRBJ2-5; CDR3: CASSYSKTGVGETQYF; DNA: TGTGCCAGCAGTTACTCGAAGACAGGGGTAGGAGAGACCCAGTACTTC
size: -; D: TRBD1; V: TRBV7-9; J: TRBJ1-1; CDR3: CASSRSQGGAFF; DNA: TGTGCCAGCAGCCGGAGTCAGGGGGGGGCTTTCTTT
size: many; D: TRBD1; V: TRBV6-1; J: TRBJ2-5; CDR3: CASKGTVKGTQYF; DNA: TGTGCCAGCAAGGGGACAGTCAAGGGGACCCAGTACTTC
size: -; D: TRBD1; V: TRBV19; J: TRBJ2-3; CDR3: CASSQRTGGAADTQYF; DNA: TGTGCCAGTAGTCAAAGGACAGGGGGCGCGGCAGATACGCAGTATTTT
size: many; D: -; V: TRBV28; J: TRBJ2-7; CDR3: CASSLDSRYEQYF; DNA: TGTGCCAGCAGTTTAGACAGTCGTTACGAGCAGTACTTC
size: few; D: -; V: TRBV6-1; J: TRBJ2-3; CDR3: CASSEALLKNRYTDTQYF; DNA: TGTGCCAGCAGTGAAGCCCTATTAAAAAACAGATACACAGATACGCAGTATTTT
size: many; D: TRBD1; V: TRBV27; J: TRBJ1-2; CDR3: CASKAHGQGLYGYTF; DNA: TGTGCCAGCAAGGCGCACGGACAGGGGCTATATGGCTACACCTTC